The rows below give T cell receptor beta chains drawn from one sample of a study of blood T cell repertoires in COVID-19. Only in-frame clones appear in the TCRdb table, and some are missing; sequencing was by immunoSEQ multiplex PCR. Of 280,000 or so clones in the sample, approximately 86% were seen once. The sequenced sample was peripheral blood. Every receptor here comes from a young man with active or convalescent COVID-19. CDR3s include the opening cysteine and the closing phenylalanine or tryptophan. The D gene is left open where the match is weak. Size values are once, few and many counts, or a class for expanded clones, and some rows have none.

>NA|TRBV7-9|TRBJ2-7|NA
CASSPRAGFYEQYF
TGTGCCAGCAGCCCCAGAGCAGGGTTCTACGAGCAGTACTTC
>NA|TRBV5-4|TRBJ1-1|NA
CASSLADLVNTEAFF
TGTGCCAGCAGCTTGGCCGACCTAGTGAACACTGAAGCTTTCTTT
>NA|TRBV11-2|TRBJ2-7|TRBD2
CASSSLAGDSYEQYF
TGTGCCAGCAGCTCTCTAGCGGGCGACTCCTACGAGCAGTACTTC
>NA|TRBV6-2/TRBV6-3|TRBJ2-1|NA
CASSYGAGQPYNEQFF
TGTGCCAGCAGTTACGGTGCCGGACAGCCCTACAATGAGCAGTTCTTC
>NA|TRBV7-9|TRBJ1-1|NA
CASSFYMPGNTEAFF
TGTGCCAGCAGCTTCTACATGCCGGGGAACACTGAAGCTTTCTTT
>NA|TRBV5-6|TRBJ1-2|NA
CASSLVMEAGYGYTF
TGTGCCAGCAGCTTGGTTATGGAGGCTGGCTATGGCTACACCTTC
>NA|TRBV6-5|TRBJ1-5|NA
CASSSRGGEGPQHF
TGTGCCAGCAGCTCACGGGGGGGAGAGGGGCCCCAGCATTTT
>NA|TRBV19|TRBJ1-4|TRBD1
CASSIDRGAMANEKLFF
TGTGCCAGTAGTATAGACAGGGGGGCGATGGCTAATGAAAAACTGTTTTTT
>NA|TRBV13|TRBJ1-2|NA
CASSLGRSSGYTF
TGTGCCAGCAGCTTAGGGAGGAGTTCTGGCTACACCTTC
>NA|TRBV10-1|TRBJ2-3|NA
CASSERFADTQYF
TGCGCCAGCAGTGAACGGTTCGCAGATACGCAGTATTTT
>NA|TRBV12-5|TRBJ1-2|NA
CASGYLANYGYTF
TGTGCTAGTGGTTATTTAGCTAACTATGGCTACACCTTC
>NA|TRBV19|TRBJ1-2|NA
CASSIDPLGGNYGYTF
TGTGCCAGTAGTATAGATCCCCTAGGGGGTAACTATGGCTACACCTTC
>NA|TRBV19|TRBJ1-5|NA
CASSRESGSGSNQPQHF
TGTGCCAGTAGTCGGGAGAGCGGATCAGGGAGCAATCAGCCCCAGCATTTT
>NA|TRBV6-5|TRBJ1-3|NA
CASSTSPRNTIYF
TGTGCCAGCAGTACAAGTCCTCGAAACACCATATATTTT
>NA|TRBV5-1|TRBJ2-3|TRBD2
CASSLASRASGGTDTQYF
TGCGCCAGCAGCTTGGCGTCGAGGGCTAGCGGGGGAACAGATACGCAGTATTTT
>NA|TRBV9|TRBJ2-7|TRBD2
CASSRVGGAGNEQYF
TGTGCCAGCAGCCGTGTGGGTGGAGCGGGGAACGAGCAGTACTTC
>NA|TRBV2|TRBJ2-7|TRBD1
CASRDRGDEQYF
TGTGCCAGCAGGGACAGGGGGGACGAGCAGTACTTC
>NA|TRBV7-6|TRBJ1-2|TRBD1
CASSRQERTGGYGYTF
TGTGCCAGCAGCCGCCAAGAAAGGACAGGGGGCTATGGCTACACCTTC
>NA|TRBV13|TRBJ2-7|NA
CASKGQDYEQYF
TGTGCCAGCAAAGGCCAGGACTACGAGCAGTACTTC
>NA|TRBV12-3/TRBV12-4|TRBJ2-7|NA
CASSSSWEQYF
TGTGCCAGCAGTTCCAGTTGGGAGCAGTACTTC
>few|TRBV2|TRBJ1-5|TRBD1
CASSGGGVNNQPQHF
TGTGCCAGCAGTGGAGGGGGCGTGAACAATCAGCCCCAGCATTTT
>NA|TRBV7-9|TRBJ1-2|NA
CASSLGKLNYGYTF
TGTGCCAGCAGCCTCGGGAAGCTTAACTATGGCTACACCTTC
>NA|TRBV6-4|TRBJ2-2|NA
CASSPEAWRSGELFF
TGTGCCAGCAGTCCTGAGGCATGGCGGTCCGGGGAGCTGTTTTTT
>NA|TRBV13|TRBJ1-1|TRBD1
CASSLDRRGLGAFF
TGTGCCAGCAGCTTAGATCGAAGGGGGCTGGGGGCTTTCTTT
>NA|TRBV7-2|TRBJ1-2|TRBD1
CASSSLPGQGAWGYTF
TGTGCCAGCAGCTCCCTTCCGGGACAGGGGGCTTGGGGCTACACCTTC
>once|TRBV5-1|TRBJ1-3|NA
CASSLLGDPSGNTIYF
TGCGCCAGCAGCCTGCTCGGAGATCCCTCTGGAAACACCATATATTTT
>NA|TRBV27|TRBJ2-7|NA
CASSPPGVPSYEQYF
TGTGCCAGCAGCCCACCAGGGGTGCCATCCTACGAGCAGTACTTC
>NA|TRBV10-2|TRBJ1-2|NA
CASSGEDYGYTF
TGCGCCAGCAGCGGGGAGGACTATGGCTACACCTTC
>NA|TRBV2|TRBJ2-3|TRBD1
CASNEGQGLHSTQYF
TGTGCCAGCAACGAAGGACAGGGCCTCCACAGTACGCAGTATTTT